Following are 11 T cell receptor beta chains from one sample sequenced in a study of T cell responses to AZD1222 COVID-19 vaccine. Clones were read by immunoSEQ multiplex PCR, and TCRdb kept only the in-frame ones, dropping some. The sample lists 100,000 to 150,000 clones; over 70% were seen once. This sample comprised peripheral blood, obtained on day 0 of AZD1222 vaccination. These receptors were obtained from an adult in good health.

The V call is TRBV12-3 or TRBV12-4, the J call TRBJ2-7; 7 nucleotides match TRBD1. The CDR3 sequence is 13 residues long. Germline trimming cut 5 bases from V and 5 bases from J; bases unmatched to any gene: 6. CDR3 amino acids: CASSTTGVNEQYF. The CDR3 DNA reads TGTGCCAGCAGTACCACAGGGGTCAACGAGCAGTACTTC.

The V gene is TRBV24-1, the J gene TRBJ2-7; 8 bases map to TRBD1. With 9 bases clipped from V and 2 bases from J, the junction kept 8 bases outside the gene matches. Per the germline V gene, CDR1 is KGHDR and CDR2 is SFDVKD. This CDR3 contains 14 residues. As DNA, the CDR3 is TGTGCCACCTTCCGGACAGGGAAAGCCTACGAGCAGTACTTC. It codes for CATFRTGKAYEQYF.

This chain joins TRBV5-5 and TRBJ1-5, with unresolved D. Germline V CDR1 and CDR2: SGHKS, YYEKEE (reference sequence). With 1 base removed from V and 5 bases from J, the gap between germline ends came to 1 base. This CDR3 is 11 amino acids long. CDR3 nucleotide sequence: TGTGCCAGCAGCTTGTATCAGCCCCAGCATTTT. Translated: CASSLYQPQHF.

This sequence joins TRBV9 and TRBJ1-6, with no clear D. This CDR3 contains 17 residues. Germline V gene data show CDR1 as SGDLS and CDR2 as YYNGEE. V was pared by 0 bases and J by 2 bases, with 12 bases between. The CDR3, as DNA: TGTGCCAGCAGCGTAGGGCAGGCCAGGACCTATAATTCACCCCTCCACTTT. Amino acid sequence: CASSVGQARTYNSPLHF.

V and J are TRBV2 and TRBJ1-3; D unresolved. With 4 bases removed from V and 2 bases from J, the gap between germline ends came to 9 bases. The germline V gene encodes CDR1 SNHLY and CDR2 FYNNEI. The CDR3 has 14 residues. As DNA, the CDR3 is TGTGCCAGCAGTGGGCCACTCCCTGGAAACACCATATATTTT. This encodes CASSGPLPGNTIYF.

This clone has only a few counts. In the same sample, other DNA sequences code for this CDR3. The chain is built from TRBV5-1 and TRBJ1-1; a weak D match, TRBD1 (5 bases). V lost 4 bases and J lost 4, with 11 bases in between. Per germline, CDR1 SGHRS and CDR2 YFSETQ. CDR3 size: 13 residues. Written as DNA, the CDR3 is TGCGCCAGCAGCCTTGCAGGGACCACTGAAGCTTTCTTT. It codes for CASSLAGTTEAFF.

The chain's CDR3 is CASSLGTRNQPQHF. The CDR3 DNA follows: TGTGCCAGCAGTTTAGGGACAAGAAATCAGCCCCAGCATTTT. The rearrangement links TRBV27 to TRBJ1-5; tentatively, D is TRBD1 (6 bases). CDR1 is MNHEY, CDR2 SMNVEV, per germline (reference sequence). This CDR3 has 14 amino acids. The V end lost 2 bases, the J end lost 4 bases, and 9 bases lay between the germline ends.

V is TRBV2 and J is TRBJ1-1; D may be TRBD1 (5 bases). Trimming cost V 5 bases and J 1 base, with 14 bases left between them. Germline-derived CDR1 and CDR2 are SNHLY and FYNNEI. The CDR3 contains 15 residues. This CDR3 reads CASSSLGGANTEAFF. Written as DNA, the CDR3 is TGTGCCAGCAGTTCGTTGGGTGGGGCGAACACTGAAGCTTTCTTT.

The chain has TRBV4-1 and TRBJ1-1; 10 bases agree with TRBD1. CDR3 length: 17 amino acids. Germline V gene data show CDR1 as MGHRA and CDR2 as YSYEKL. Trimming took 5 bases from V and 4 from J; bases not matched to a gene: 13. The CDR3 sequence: CASSEAGTGEYATEAFF. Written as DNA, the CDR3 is TGCGCCAGCAGCGAAGCAGGGACAGGGGAATATGCCACTGAAGCTTTCTTT.

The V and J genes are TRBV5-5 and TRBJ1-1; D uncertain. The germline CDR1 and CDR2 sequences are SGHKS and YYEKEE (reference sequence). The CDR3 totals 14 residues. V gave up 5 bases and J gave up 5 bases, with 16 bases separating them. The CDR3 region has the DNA TGTGCCAGCAGTTGGGCGGACCCAACGACTGAAGCTTTCTTT. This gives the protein CASSWADPTTEAFF.

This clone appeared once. CDR3 sequence: CASSDPQKKLFF. CDR3 nucleotides: TGTGCCAGCAGTGACCCCCAGAAAAAACTGTTTTTT. The gene calls are TRBV2 and TRBJ1-4; D is undetermined. Germline V gene lookup returns CDR1 SNHLY and CDR2 FYNNEI. The length of the CDR3 is 12 residues. Trimming removed 3 bases at V and 9 bases at J, with 8 bases between. Using reference TRBV2 and TRBJ1-4 for the parts outside the CDR3, the full variable domain is EPEVTQTPSHQVTQMGQEVILRCVPISNHLYFYWYRQILGQKVEFLVSFYNNEISEKSEIFDDQFSVERPDGSNFTLKIRSTKLEDSAMYFCASSDPQKKLFFGSGTQLSVL.